The table lists the clone carrying this T cell receptor beta chain with a few counts. The antigen remains unidentified. The study tagged each TCR cDNA molecule with a unique molecular identifier. TCRdb reanalysed the 5' RACE reads using MiXCR and keeps one entry per CDR3 protein. This table holds about 87,000 distinct CDR3 sequences, around 19% found once. The data are from a study of spatial heterogeneity in lung cancer. Background on the study: Patients with untreated early-stage non-small cell lung cancer, numbering 55 to 75, were the donors. Sequencing consistently turned up more beta-chain sequences than alpha-chain sequences.

There are 16 residues in the CDR3. V was trimmed by 4 bases and J by 1 base, leaving 14 bases between them. Germline V gives CDR1 LNHNV, CDR2 YYDKDF (reference sequence). Time point here: blood at routine non-recurrence follow-up after resection. Study conclusions and caveats: More often at tumor resection than at routine follow-up, ubiquitous expanded tumor TCRs were detected in the blood.

Sequences were derived from PBMCs, sampled at follow-up. The sequence came from a male donor with early-stage non-small cell lung cancer. The chain combines TRBV15 with TRBJ2-1, with D perhaps matching TRBD1 or TRBD2 (5 bases each). As DNA, the CDR3 is TGTGCCACCAGCAAAGGGACCGGCGCTTCCTACAATGAGCAGTTCTTC. Its protein product is CATSKGTGASYNEQFF.